What follows describes a single T cell receptor beta chain. Clones were sequenced by immunoSEQ multiplex PCR, and TCRdb holds only the in-frame ones, with some missing. The sample shows almost 85,000 clones, 65% to 90% of them seen only once. This sample is drawn from a study of control samples from healthy donors and cancer patients. The CDR3 runs 14 residues. V dropped 4 bases and J dropped 5 bases, with 15 bases sitting between them. Germline V CDR1 and CDR2: MGHRA, YSYEKL. The sequenced sample consisted of PBMCs. The clonotype comes from a man in his sixties with head and neck cancer. The V gene is TRBV4-1, the J gene TRBJ2-7; D gene uncertain. CDR3 sequence reads: CASSPRPKAHEQYF. Written as DNA, the CDR3 is TGCGCCAGCAGCCCCCGTCCCAAAGCCCACGAGCAGTACTTC.